This T cell receptor (beta chain) is drawn from a study of blood T cell repertoires in COVID-19. Study-wide background: Whether acute or convalescent, the COVID-19 samples came from the United States, Italy and Spain. From T cells, B-cell-depleted T cells, or PBMCs came the material, which was cDNA or gDNA.

Original handling: Reference gene primer amplification gave estimated nucleated cell counts. The assay was immunoSEQ multiplex PCR, and TCRdb's table has in-frame clones only and misses some. V and J calls and clone size follow that table, whereas D and trimming were derived from the DNA. The profile shows 95,000 to 110,000 clones, roughly four fifths of them singletons. After removal of 1 base from V and 3 bases from J, the junction contained 5 bases not matched to a gene. Germline V gene data show CDR1 as MGHRA and CDR2 as YSYEKL. This CDR3 is built from 16 residues. This TCR came from a woman of 80 years or more with active or convalescent COVID-19. Specimen: peripheral blood. The V call is TRBV4-1, the J call TRBJ2-7; the match to TRBD2 covers 11 bases. The CDR3, as DNA: TGCGCCAGCAGCCAAGGGGCCGGGACTAGCGGCTACGAGCAGTACTTC. This translates into CASSQGAGTSGYEQYF.